The rows below give T cell receptor beta chains drawn from one sample of a study of identical twins. One entry per CDR3 protein, called by TCRdb with MiXCR from the 5' RACE reads. The repertoire holds some 500,000 distinct CDR3 sequences, with 13% to 15% as singletons. This sample also appeared in a second study, on yellow fever vaccine responses in identical twins.

Sequences were obtained from CD4+ T cells sorted from blood. All receptors come from a woman aged 18-35 years in good health. The conserved cysteine and the conserved F or W are not part of the CDR3 here.

j_call: TRBJ2-7; v_call: TRBV23-1; cdr3_aa: ASTKKGDYLYEQY
j_call: TRBJ2-5; v_call: TRBV7-2; cdr3_aa: ASSLVPMGETQY
j_call: TRBJ2-2; v_call: TRBV20-1; cdr3_aa: CARDSSGSRTGELF
j_call: TRBJ2-7; v_call: TRBV11-1; cdr3_aa: ASSPHFSSGNRAAVEQY
j_call: TRBJ2-6; v_call: TRBV11-2; cdr3_aa: ASSLLGTGLSGANVLT
j_call: TRBJ2-3; v_call: TRBV12-3/TRBV12-4; cdr3_aa: ASTNRQGSTDTQY
j_call: TRBJ2-1; v_call: TRBV15; cdr3_aa: ATSRDILNEQF
j_call: TRBJ2-5; v_call: TRBV7-9; cdr3_aa: ASRGLAVETQY
j_call: TRBJ1-1; v_call: TRBV18; cdr3_aa: ASSPQGALAF
j_call: TRBJ2-7; v_call: TRBV5-6; cdr3_aa: ASSRMDRELGEQY
j_call: TRBJ2-7; v_call: TRBV28; cdr3_aa: ASSSGTSEQY
j_call: TRBJ2-6; v_call: TRBV10-3; cdr3_aa: AISDRTPGANVLT
j_call: TRBJ2-7; v_call: TRBV11-2; cdr3_aa: ASRYGGAYEQY
j_call: TRBJ2-7; v_call: TRBV5-6; cdr3_aa: ASSLDSLAHEQY
j_call: TRBJ2-4; v_call: TRBV7-9; cdr3_aa: ASSLEGRTNIQY
j_call: TRBJ2-7; v_call: TRBV20-1; cdr3_aa: SARPSGKGYEQY
j_call: TRBJ2-4; v_call: TRBV3-1; cdr3_aa: ASSQGGRRPKNIQY
j_call: TRBJ1-1; v_call: TRBV4-2; cdr3_aa: ASSQDRGAKNTEAF
j_call: TRBJ2-3; v_call: TRBV6-1; cdr3_aa: ASSEAGAVAGADTQY
j_call: TRBJ2-7; v_call: TRBV7-3; cdr3_aa: ASSGQGGEQY
j_call: TRBJ2-2; v_call: TRBV19; cdr3_aa: ASSITWATGELF
j_call: TRBJ2-7; v_call: TRBV21-1; cdr3_aa: ASRKSGPGLAGGRYEQY
j_call: TRBJ2-7; v_call: TRBV11-2; cdr3_aa: ASSPVSGRRPEQY
j_call: TRBJ2-2; v_call: TRBV7-8; cdr3_aa: ASSLNGGGELF
j_call: TRBJ2-7; v_call: TRBV5-1; cdr3_aa: ASSLDSDTYEQY
j_call: TRBJ2-7; v_call: TRBV20-1; cdr3_aa: SASWGADEQY
j_call: TRBJ1-4; v_call: TRBV6-1; cdr3_aa: ASSQPAESNEKLF
j_call: TRBJ1-4; v_call: TRBV19; cdr3_aa: ASSTTVNEKLF
j_call: TRBJ1-1; v_call: TRBV9; cdr3_aa: ASSTKTGGNTEAF
j_call: TRBJ2-1; v_call: TRBV6-2/TRBV6-3; cdr3_aa: ASTSTRGRVNNEQF
j_call: TRBJ2-2; v_call: TRBV29-1; cdr3_aa: SVERLAGITGELF
j_call: TRBJ1-1; v_call: TRBV20-1; cdr3_aa: SARSEEGILSEAF
j_call: TRBJ2-3; v_call: TRBV18; cdr3_aa: ASSPYEGRTDTQY
j_call: TRBJ2-1; v_call: TRBV7-9; cdr3_aa: ASSLRGLNEQF
j_call: TRBJ1-1; v_call: TRBV6-2/TRBV6-3; cdr3_aa: ASIQGDATEAF
j_call: TRBJ2-7; v_call: TRBV20-1; cdr3_aa: CARKYVASGGAFSYEQY
j_call: TRBJ2-7; v_call: TRBV5-6; cdr3_aa: ASSFFLRDRGGEQY
j_call: TRBJ2-2; v_call: TRBV5-1; cdr3_aa: ASSGLAGATGELF
j_call: TRBJ2-3; v_call: TRBV7-2; cdr3_aa: ASSLSGHSTDTQY
j_call: TRBJ1-2; v_call: TRBV11-2; cdr3_aa: ASSSPVAGYT
j_call: TRBJ2-5; v_call: TRBV7-2; cdr3_aa: ASSLGPRETQY
j_call: TRBJ2-7; v_call: TRBV6-1; cdr3_aa: ASSGPQGQSSYEQY
j_call: TRBJ2-3; v_call: TRBV5-1; cdr3_aa: ASHMIPAGLSDTQY
j_call: TRBJ1-1; v_call: TRBV5-1; cdr3_aa: ASRSASFGGEAF
j_call: TRBJ2-2; v_call: TRBV7-2; cdr3_aa: ARERGRGTGELF
j_call: TRBJ2-7; v_call: TRBV12-3/TRBV12-4; cdr3_aa: ASSLGGIEQY
j_call: TRBJ2-2; v_call: TRBV7-2; cdr3_aa: ASSPGTGIYTGELF
j_call: TRBJ2-7; v_call: TRBV30; cdr3_aa: AWIDRTDSYEQY
j_call: TRBJ2-1; v_call: TRBV5-6; cdr3_aa: ASSLGPIGVLGWF